This TCR beta chain was recorded in a study of shared clonotypes between healthy human individuals. The overall study: Three men and two women, aged 18 to 49, were donors. Each donor contributed plates that comprised three CD4 naive, three CD4 memory, two CD8 naive and one CD8 memory.

Germline V gene lookup returns CDR1 KGHSH and CDR2 LQKENI. V lost 3 bases to trimming and J lost 7 bases, with 13 bases between them. The CDR3 covers 14 residues. Note on this clone: Its antigen is unknown.

Findings and limits, study-wide: It was anticipated that sequencing depth would influence how many clonotypes donors shared.

Investigators divided CD4+ cells into CD45RA+ naive and CD45RA-negative memory subsets. Measured with immunoSEQ multiplex PCR; TCRdb has only the in-frame clones, and not every one. Of over a million clones detected, roughly 96% appear once; the ten largest clones hold roughly 1.1%. The sequence was collected from a man younger than 40 in good health. The material sequenced was naive CD4+ T cells sorted from blood. Described subset: CD45RA+ positively selected. The chain joins TRBV18 to TRBJ2-4; D possibly matches TRBD1 or TRBD2 (5 bases each). CDR3 in DNA: TGTGCCAGCTCACCTGGGGACGGCTCGAACATTCAGTACTTC. This codes for CASSPGDGSNIQYF.